A single sample gave rise to the 13 T cell receptor beta chains below, sequenced in a study of blood T cell repertoires in COVID-19. TCRdb's copy holds only in-frame clones and misses some; the assay was immunoSEQ multiplex PCR. The repertoire holds 300,000 to 400,000 clones, with around 86% as singletons. What was sequenced was PBMCs or T cells enriched from blood (not recorded which). The receptors here all came from a woman aged 40 to 50 with acute COVID-19.

The chain couples TRBV18 to TRBJ1-5; tentative D call: TRBD1 (6 bases). Trimming shortened V by 3 bases and J by 2 bases, and 8 bases separated the two germline ends. The CDR3 totals 14 residues. The germline gives CDR1 KGHSH, CDR2 LQKENI. CDR3: CASSPNRGNQPQHF. Here the CDR3 DNA reads TGTGCCAGCTCACCCAACAGGGGCAATCAGCCCCAGCATTTT.

CDR3 sequence: CASSSQILPGQGAYEQYF. In DNA form, the CDR3 reads TGTGCCAGCAGCTCCCAAATATTACCGGGACAGGGGGCCTACGAGCAGTACTTC. The chain joins TRBV11-2 to TRBJ2-7; 11 bases fit TRBD1. Germline CDR1 is SGHAT and CDR2 is FQNNGV. J lost 2 bases, V lost 4 bases, and 13 bases had no gene match. CDR3 size: 18 residues.

The chain combines TRBV27 with TRBJ2-5; D not certain. The germline V gene has CDR1 MNHEY and CDR2 SMNVEV (reference sequence). The CDR3 spans 14 residues. The V gene lost 0 bases and the J gene lost 2 bases, with 7 bases spanning the gap. This CDR3 is CASSLSGFQETQYF. In DNA form, the CDR3 reads TGTGCCAGCAGTTTATCCGGGTTTCAAGAGACCCAGTACTTC.

This clone was seen a handful of times. CDR3 region: CAIQRGTGELFF. DNA for the CDR3: TGTGCCATCCAGCGCGGGACCGGGGAGCTGTTTTTT. This chain joins TRBV10-3 and TRBJ2-2; maybe TRBD2 (5 bases). The V gene lost 8 bases and the J gene lost 5 bases, with 9 bases spanning the gap. The CDR3 has 12 amino acids. Germline lookup yields CDR1 ENHRY and CDR2 SYGVKD.

The chain employs TRBV3-1 (or the pseudogene TRBV3-2) and TRBJ2-5, with TRBD2 matching 16 bases. With 5 bases clipped from V and 0 bases from J, the junction kept 6 bases outside the gene matches. CDR1 LGHDT and CDR2 YNNKEL come from the germline V gene (reference sequence). The CDR3 is made up of 18 amino acids. The CDR3 is CASSMGLAGGPNQETQYF. The CDR3 DNA sequence: TGTGCCAGCAGCATGGGACTAGCGGGGGGGCCGAACCAAGAGACCCAGTACTTC.

V usage is TRBV14 and J usage is TRBJ2-3; 8 nucleotides align to TRBD1. The junction had 9 bases not matched to a gene; V was cut back by 3 bases and J by 4 bases. There are 16 residues in the CDR3. In germline, CDR1 is SGHDN, CDR2 FVKESK. The CDR3 coding sequence is TGTGCCAGCAGCCATCACAAGGGGACAGGTCCAGATACGCAGTATTTT. It translates to CASSHHKGTGPDTQYF. The entire variable domain, with the rest obtained from reference TRBV14 and TRBJ2-3, is as follows: EAGVTQFPSHSVIEKGQTVTLRCDPISGHDNLYWYRRVMGKEIKFLLHFVKESKQDESGMPNNRFLAERTGGTYSTLKVQPAELEDSGVYFCASSHHKGTGPDTQYFGPGTRLTVL.

The J gene is TRBJ1-1, the V gene TRBV7-9, with D perhaps matching TRBD1 (5 bases). Per the germline V gene, CDR1 is SEHNR and CDR2 is FQNEAQ (reference sequence). With 5 bases removed from V and 4 bases from J, the gap between germline ends came to 14 bases. The CDR3 is made up of 14 amino acids. CDR3 region: CASSPQGGVTEAFF. CDR3 sequence (DNA): TGTGCCAGCAGCCCTCAGGGAGGGGTCACTGAAGCTTTCTTT.

The V and J genes are TRBV7-9 and TRBJ1-5, with TRBD1 identical over 9 bases. V dropped 1 base and J dropped 3; count of bases not matched to a gene: 7. The germline CDR1 and CDR2 sequences are SEHNR and FQNEAQ (reference sequence). The CDR3 length is 17 residues. For the CDR3, the DNA is TGTGCCAGCAGCTTAGGGGGGACAGGGTCCACCAATCAGCCCCAGCATTTT. Its protein is CASSLGGTGSTNQPQHF.

V and J are TRBV10-3 and TRBJ1-3, with D perhaps TRBD1 (5 bases). Germline lookup yields CDR1 ENHRY and CDR2 SYGVKD. CDR3 length: 18 residues. V gave up 0 bases and J gave up 2 bases, with 17 bases separating them. CDR3 sequence reads: CAISESVQGKDAGNTIYF. CDR3 DNA: TGTGCCATCAGTGAGTCGGTCCAGGGTAAAGATGCTGGAAACACCATATATTTT.

This chain joins TRBV2 and TRBJ1-5; no clear D gene. Germline CDR1 and CDR2: SNHLY and FYNNEI. This CDR3 has 13 amino acids. Trimming removed 3 bases from V and 9 bases from J, with 12 bases in between. The CDR3 DNA reads as TGTGCCAGCAGTGAGGGCATCTTCGGGCCCCAGCATTTT. Translating gives CASSEGIFGPQHF. The variable domain in full, with the rest retrieved from reference TRBV2 and TRBJ1-5, is EPEVTQTPSHQVTQMGQEVILRCVPISNHLYFYWYRQILGQKVEFLVSFYNNEISEKSEIFDDQFSVERPDGSNFTLKIRSTKLEDSAMYFCASSEGIFGPQHFGDGTRLSIL.

CDR3 nucleotide sequence: TGTGCCAGCAGCAGGGACAAAAATTCACCCCTCCACTTT. This sequence encodes CASSRDKNSPLHF. This rearrangement joins TRBV6-5 to TRBJ1-6, with TRBD1 as a possible D gene (6 bases). V lost 6 bases, J lost 7 bases, and 10 bases lay in between. This CDR3 has 13 residues. Germline V CDR1 and CDR2: MNHEY, SVGAGI.

This chain links TRBV3-1 (or the pseudogene TRBV3-2) with TRBJ1-1; 8 bases fit TRBD1. The trim removed 4 bases at V and 9 bases at J, leaving 4 bases unmatched. The CDR3 spans 12 residues. CDR1 and CDR2 from the germline V gene are LGHDT and YNNKEL (reference sequence). Written as DNA, the CDR3 is TGTGCCAGCAGCCCTAGGGACAGGAAAGCTTTCTTT. Its protein product is CASSPRDRKAFF.

Written as DNA, the CDR3 is TGCGCCAGCAGCCAAGATTATGGACAGCGATACGAGCAGTACTTC. Translating gives CASSQDYGQRYEQYF. The V and J genes are TRBV4-1 and TRBJ2-7; possibly TRBD1 for D (6 bases). The CDR3 totals 15 residues. Germline V gene sequence: CDR1 MGHRA, CDR2 YSYEKL. V lost 0 bases and J lost 4, with 13 bases in between.